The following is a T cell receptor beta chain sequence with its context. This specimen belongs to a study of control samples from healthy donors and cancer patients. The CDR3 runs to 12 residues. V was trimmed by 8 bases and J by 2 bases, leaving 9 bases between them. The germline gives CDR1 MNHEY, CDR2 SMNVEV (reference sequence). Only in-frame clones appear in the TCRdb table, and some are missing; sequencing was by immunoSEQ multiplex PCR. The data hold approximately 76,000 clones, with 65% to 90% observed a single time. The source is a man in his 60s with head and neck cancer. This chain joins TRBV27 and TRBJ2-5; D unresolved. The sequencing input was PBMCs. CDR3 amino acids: CASGRAQETQYF. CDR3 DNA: TGTGCCAGCGGACGGGCGCAAGAGACCCAGTACTTC.